This TCR beta chain was identified during a study of shared clonotypes between healthy human individuals. Study details: Three CD4 naive, three CD4 memory, two CD8 naive and one CD8 memory plate were used per donor.

The germline V gene has CDR1 LNHDA and CDR2 SQIVND (reference sequence). Trimming took off 7 bases at V and 0 bases at J, with 15 bases between the two ends. This CDR3 has 15 amino acids. Sorted-subset replicate PCRs used around 200 ng DNA, approximately 33,000 T cell genomes. Libraries were prepared by immunoSEQ multiplex PCR; TCRdb keeps only in-frame clonotypes and omits some of them. This sample carries roughly 2.1 million clones, around 93% of them seen once, and the ten largest clones take more than 1.5%. The naive CD8 fraction comprised CD45RO-negative cells positively selected for CCR7 and excluded terminally differentiated effector memory CD45RA+ cells.

Sequenced input: naive CD8+ T cells from PBMCs. The J gene is TRBJ1-1, the V gene TRBV19; D perhaps matches TRBD1 (5 bases). This sequence was found in a young man in good health. Some clones in this sample may be carry-over from other donors' samples. CDR3: CASNEGNGLNTEAFF. The CDR3 region has the DNA TGTGCCAGTAATGAGGGGAACGGGTTGAACACTGAAGCTTTCTTT.